These 21 T cell receptor beta chains share one sample of origin, sequenced in a study of blood T cell repertoires in COVID-19. The method was immunoSEQ multiplex PCR; TCRdb's version includes in-frame clones alone and lacks a portion of them. The sample holds 120,000 to 150,000 clones, around 89% seen once. Specimen: peripheral blood. The receptors come from a human donor in a cohort sampled during active COVID-19.

The chain joins TRBV7-9 to TRBJ1-4, with 8 bases aligning to TRBD1. J gave up 8 bases and V 4 bases, and 9 bases lay outside the gene matches. Germline V lookup: CDR1 SEHNR, CDR2 FQNEAQ (reference sequence). The length of the CDR3 is 15 residues. The CDR3 DNA is TGTGCCAGCAGCTCAGACAGGGGAAGGCGGGAAAAACTGTTTTTT. Protein: CASSSDRGRREKLFF. Full variable domain (outside the CDR3, taken from reference TRBV7-9 and TRBJ1-4): DTGVSQNPRHKITKRGQNVTFRCDPISEHNRLYWYRQTLGQGPEFLTYFQNEAQLEKSRLLSDRFSAERPKGSFSTLEIQRTEQGDSAMYLCASSSDRGRREKLFFGSGTQLSVL.

The V and J genes are TRBV7-2 and TRBJ2-1, with TRBD2 matching over 15 bases. V trimming: 5 bases; J trimming: 0 bases; junction bases outside the gene matches: 5. Germline V gene sequence: CDR1 SGHTA, CDR2 FQGNSA. This CDR3 is 18 amino acids long. For the CDR3, the DNA is TGTGCCAGCAGCCAAGGACTAGCGGGGGGGAGCTCCTACAATGAGCAGTTCTTC. It is translated as CASSQGLAGGSSYNEQFF.

This sequence joins TRBV28 and TRBJ1-2; tentatively, D is TRBD1 (5 bases). The CDR3 consists of 13 residues. Deletions cut 8 bases from V and 2 bases from J, with 12 bases between. Per germline, CDR1 MDHEN and CDR2 SYDVKM. The CDR3 nucleotides are TGTGCCAGCTCATGGGCAGGGAACTATGGCTACACCTTC. Protein: CASSWAGNYGYTF.

The V gene is TRBV10-3, the J gene TRBJ2-6, with 7 nucleotides matching TRBD2. Trimming took 10 bases from V and 7 from J; bases not matched to a gene: 13. The germline V gene encodes CDR1 ENHRY and CDR2 SYGVKD. This CDR3 has 15 residues. The CDR3 here is CATSTSTVSANVLTF. The DNA for the CDR3 is TGTGCCACTTCGACTAGCACGGTTTCAGCCAACGTCCTGACTTTC.

The chain joins TRBV4-2 to TRBJ1-5; unclear D gene. Germline values: CDR1 LGHNA, CDR2 YNFKEQ. CDR3 length equals 15 residues. V was pared by 0 bases and J by 1 base, with 7 bases between. DNA of the CDR3: TGTGCCAGCAGCCAAGATCGGGTGAGCAATCAGCCCCAGCATTTT. It specifies CASSQDRVSNQPQHF.

The genes are TRBV18 and TRBJ1-5; perhaps TRBD1 as D (5 bases). From germline, CDR1 is KGHSH and CDR2 LQKENI. With 2 bases removed from V and 2 bases from J, the gap between germline ends came to 7 bases. There are 14 residues in the CDR3. CDR3 nucleotides: TGTGCCAGCTCACCAGGGGCCGGCAATCAGCCCCAGCATTTT. Translation gives CASSPGAGNQPQHF.

The sample holds a few counts of this clone. The chain is built from TRBV7-9 and TRBJ1-1, with a tentative D call TRBD1 (5 bases). The CDR3 length is 15 residues. Per germline, CDR1 SEHNR and CDR2 FQNEAQ (reference sequence). Between the trimmed V and J ends, which lost 5 bases and 4 bases, there was a span of 17 bases. CDR3 sequence reads: CASSIPSGWVTEAFF. The CDR3 nucleotides are TGTGCCAGCAGCATACCTTCAGGGTGGGTCACTGAAGCTTTCTTT.

The chain employs TRBV7-2 and TRBJ1-2; D possibly corresponds to TRBD1 (6 bases). Germline V gene sequence: CDR1 SGHTA, CDR2 FQGNSA. Trimming removed 5 bases at V and 8 bases at J, with 18 bases between. The CDR3 length is 14 residues. CDR3 DNA: TGTGCCAGCAGCCCCCCCGGCAGGGGAAGCGGCTACACCTTC. Protein sequence: CASSPPGRGSGYTF.

V usage is TRBV29-1 and J usage is TRBJ2-7; TRBD1 matches 8 bases. Germline-derived CDR1 and CDR2 are SQVTM and ANQGSEA. The CDR3 has 11 residues. The V and J ends lost 5 bases and 6 bases, in that order; junction bases with no gene match: 3. Here the CDR3 DNA reads TGCAGCGTTTCGGACAGGGCCGAGCAGTACTTC. Translated, it gives CSVSDRAEQYF.

V gene TRBV9 combines with J gene TRBJ2-7; 9 bases match TRBD1. This CDR3 comprises 16 residues. Per germline, CDR1 SGDLS and CDR2 YYNGEE. J gave up 5 bases and V 3 bases, and 12 bases lay outside the gene matches. The CDR3 protein is CASSGSWDRVMDEQYF. CDR3 DNA: TGTGCCAGCAGCGGAAGCTGGGACAGGGTAATGGACGAGCAGTACTTC.

V usage is TRBV3-1 (or the pseudogene TRBV3-2) and J usage is TRBJ1-1, with D possibly TRBD1 on 6 matching bases. The V and J ends lost 2 bases and 6 bases respectively, with 13 bases between them. This CDR3 has 14 residues. Germline loops: CDR1 LGHDT, CDR2 YNNKEL (reference sequence). CDR3 in amino acids: CASSQRGGGAEAFF. In DNA form, the CDR3 reads TGTGCCAGCAGCCAACGTGGCGGGGGCGCTGAAGCTTTCTTT.

The chain carries TRBV29-1 and TRBJ1-1; TRBD1 agrees at 9 bases. Germline CDR1 and CDR2: SQVTM and ANQGSEA. Germline trimming cut 6 bases from V and 11 bases from J; bases unmatched to any gene: 10. CDR3 length: 12 amino acids. CDR3 sequence: CSVCFDRGGAFF. Written as DNA, the CDR3 is TGCAGCGTGTGCTTCGACAGGGGGGGCGCTTTCTTT.

This sequence joins TRBV19 and TRBJ2-1; 9 bases align to TRBD2. Germline assignment: CDR1 LNHDA and CDR2 SQIVND (reference sequence). The CDR3 runs 14 residues. Germline trimming cut 10 bases from V and 9 bases from J; bases unmatched to any gene: 13. This CDR3 is CATSGSGGRGEQFF. The CDR3 DNA sequence: TGTGCCACGTCGGGTAGCGGGGGACGAGGTGAGCAGTTCTTC.

To note about this clone: Within the sample, other DNA sequences also encode this same CDR3. The gene calls are TRBV7-9 and TRBJ1-1; no definite D call. Between the trimmed V and J ends, which lost 4 bases and 1 base, there was a span of 7 bases. The CDR3 covers 13 residues. Germline CDR1 is SEHNR and CDR2 is FQNEAQ (reference sequence). Written as DNA, the CDR3 is TGTGCCAGCAGCTCGAGACAGAACACTGAAGCTTTCTTT. Its translation: CASSSRQNTEAFF.

The V and J genes are TRBV5-6 and TRBJ1-3; D perhaps matches TRBD1 (5 bases). Trimming pared 3 bases from V and 0 bases from J, leaving 10 bases between. Germline V CDR1 and CDR2: SGHDT, YYEEEE. The CDR3 totals 15 residues. The CDR3 loop is CASSYRQSSGNTIYF. CDR3 sequence (DNA): TGTGCCAGCAGCTATAGACAGAGCTCTGGAAACACCATATATTTT.

A note on this clone: Other DNA sequences within the sample encode an identical CDR3. J is TRBJ2-3 and V is TRBV11-2; tentatively, D is TRBD1 (5 bases). Germline assignment: CDR1 SGHAT and CDR2 FQNNGV. V lost 5 bases, J lost 0 bases, and 12 bases lay in between. This CDR3 has 15 amino acids. In DNA form, the CDR3 reads TGTGCCAGCAGCCTCCAACAGGCCAGCACAGATACGCAGTATTTT. This encodes CASSLQQASTDTQYF.

The J gene is TRBJ1-5, the V gene TRBV6-2 or TRBV6-3; 8 bases are a match to TRBD1. J was trimmed by 6 bases and V by 4 bases; bases with no gene match: 5. The CDR3 is 14 residues long. From germline, CDR1 is MNHEY and CDR2 SVGEGT. This chain's CDR3 is CASSFTGGSQPQHF. CDR3 sequence (DNA): TGTGCCAGCAGTTTCACAGGGGGAAGTCAGCCCCAGCATTTT.

V gene TRBV7-3 combines with J gene TRBJ2-1, with 9 nucleotides matching TRBD1. The CDR3 covers 16 residues. Germline CDR1 is SGHTA and CDR2 is FQGTGA. Trimming removed 2 bases from V and 2 bases from J; junction bases left unmatched: 4. CDR3 amino acids: CASSLGDRVAYNEQFF. CDR3 DNA sequence: TGTGCCAGCAGCTTAGGGGACAGGGTCGCCTACAATGAGCAGTTCTTC.

This chain joins TRBV7-9 and TRBJ2-3, with TRBD2 as a possible D gene (5 bases). The V gene's germline CDR1 is SEHNR and CDR2 FQNEAQ (reference sequence). V was trimmed by 2 bases and J by 6 bases, leaving 15 bases between them. This CDR3 region has 15 residues. The CDR3 loop is CASSLRTLTRDTQYF. The CDR3 region has the DNA TGTGCCAGCAGCTTAAGGACTCTGACGAGGGATACGCAGTATTTT.

The gene calls are TRBV4-1 and TRBJ2-7, with 7 positions matching TRBD1. Germline-derived CDR1 and CDR2 are MGHRA and YSYEKL. V dropped 4 bases and J dropped 3; count of bases not matched to a gene: 9. The CDR3 has 15 amino acids. The CDR3 loop reads CASSPRTGQIYEQYF. The CDR3 nucleotides are TGCGCCAGCAGCCCCCGGACAGGTCAGATCTACGAGCAGTACTTC.

On this clone itself: The junction departs from the called germline gene at one end, perhaps through a read error. The rearrangement links TRBV10-3 to TRBJ2-5, with 14 bases identical to TRBD2. Germline lookup yields CDR1 ENHRY and CDR2 SYGVKD. CDR3 size: 17 residues. As DNA, the CDR3 is TGTGCCATCAGTGAGCCGGGACTAGCGGGGGCTGGAGAGGCCCAGTACTTC. Translated: CAISEPGLAGAGEAQYF.